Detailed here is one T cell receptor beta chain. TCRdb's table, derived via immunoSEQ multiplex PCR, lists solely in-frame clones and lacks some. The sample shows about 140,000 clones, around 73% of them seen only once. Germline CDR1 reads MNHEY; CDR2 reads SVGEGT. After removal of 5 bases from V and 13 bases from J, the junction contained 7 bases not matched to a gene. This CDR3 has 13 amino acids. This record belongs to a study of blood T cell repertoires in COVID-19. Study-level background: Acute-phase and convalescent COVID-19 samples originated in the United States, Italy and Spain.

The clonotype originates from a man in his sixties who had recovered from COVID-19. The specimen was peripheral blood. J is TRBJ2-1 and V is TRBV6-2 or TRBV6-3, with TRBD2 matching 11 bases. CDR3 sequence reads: CASSQGTSGAQFF. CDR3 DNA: TGTGCCAGCAGTCAAGGGACTAGCGGAGCTCAGTTCTTC.